Listed here are 4 T cell receptor beta chains from one sample, sequenced in a study of identical twins. TCRdb fed the 5' RACE reads into MiXCR, producing one record per CDR3 protein. The sample comprises more than 200,000 distinct CDR3 sequences, over 12% of which are singletons, and under 9.5% rests with the top ten. The sequenced material came from memory (CD45RO+) T cells sorted from blood. The receptors stem from a woman aged 18-30 years in good health.

This rearrangement joins TRBV5-5 to TRBJ2-3; 10 bases map to TRBD2. Per the germline V gene, CDR1 is SGHKS and CDR2 is YYEKEE (reference sequence). The CDR3 contains 16 residues. The V gene end was trimmed by 1 base and the J gene end by 2 bases; junction bases not matched to a gene: 4. In DNA, the CDR3 is TGTGCCAGCAGCTTGCTAGCGGGGGCTACCACAGATACGCAGTATTTT. Its protein product is CASSLLAGATTDTQYF.

CDR3 residues: CSATSLAGAIDTQYF. CDR3 sequence (DNA): TGCAGTGCTACGAGCCTAGCGGGGGCCATAGATACGCAGTATTTT. V is TRBV20-1 and J is TRBJ2-3; 10 bases align to TRBD2. Germline V gene sequence: CDR1 DFQATT, CDR2 SNEGSKA (reference sequence). V trimming: 4 bases; J trimming: 5 bases; junction bases outside the gene matches: 9. The CDR3 runs 15 residues.

Only a few counts were recorded for this clonotype. V and J are TRBV7-9 and TRBJ2-1; D perhaps matches TRBD2 (6 bases). Germline CDR1 is SEHNR and CDR2 is FQNEAQ (reference sequence). Trimming cost V 6 bases and J 9 bases, with 9 bases left between them. This CDR3 region has 11 residues. Written as DNA, the CDR3 is TGTGCCAGCAGGGGACTCACTGAGCAGTTCTTC. It encodes CASRGLTEQFF. The whole variable domain, remainder taken from reference TRBV7-9 and TRBJ2-1, is DTGVSQNPRHKITKRGQNVTFRCDPISEHNRLYWYRQTLGQGPEFLTYFQNEAQLEKSRLLSDRFSAERPKGSFSTLEIQRTEQGDSAMYLCASRGLTEQFFGPGTRLTVL.

There are many counts of this clonotype. The CDR3 nucleotides are TGCAGTGCTAGATCTAACTATGGCTACACCTTC. Amino acids: CSARSNYGYTF. The V gene is TRBV20-1, the J gene TRBJ1-2; no reliable D call. The CDR3 length is 11 residues. V lost 2 bases and J 0 bases, leaving 1 base between the germline ends. CDR1 DFQATT and CDR2 SNEGSKA come from the germline V gene (reference sequence).